One T cell receptor beta chain is described in this entry. This table comes from immunoSEQ multiplex PCR, and its TCRdb copy is limited to in-frame clones, with some not included. The data hold 110,000 or so clones, with 80% to 90% observed a single time. This entry is derived from a study of control samples from healthy donors and cancer patients. This CDR3 is built from 17 residues. Trimming shortened V by 8 bases and J by 6 bases, and 28 bases separated the two germline ends. Germline-derived CDR1 and CDR2 are MGHRA and YSYEKL. The chain employs TRBV4-1 and TRBJ1-2; D is unresolved. The TCR comes from a young man in good health. Sequencing was carried out using blood. This CDR3 is CASGPFNPPDLQDGYTF. In DNA form, the CDR3 reads TGCGCCAGCGGCCCCTTTAACCCTCCCGATCTTCAGGATGGCTACACCTTC.